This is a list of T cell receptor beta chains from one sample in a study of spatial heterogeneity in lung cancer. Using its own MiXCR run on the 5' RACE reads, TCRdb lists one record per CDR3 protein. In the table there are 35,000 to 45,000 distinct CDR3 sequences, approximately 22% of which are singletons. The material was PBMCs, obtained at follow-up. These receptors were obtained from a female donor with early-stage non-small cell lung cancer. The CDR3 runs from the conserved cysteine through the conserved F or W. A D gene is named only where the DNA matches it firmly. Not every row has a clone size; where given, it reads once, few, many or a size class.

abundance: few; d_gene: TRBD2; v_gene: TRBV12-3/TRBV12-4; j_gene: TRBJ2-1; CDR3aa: CASGRTSGSGDEQFF; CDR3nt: TGTGCCAGCGGGAGGACTAGCGGGTCCGGTGATGAGCAGTTCTTC
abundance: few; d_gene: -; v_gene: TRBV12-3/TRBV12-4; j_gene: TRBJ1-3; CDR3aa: CASSFAGDTIYF; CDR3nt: TGTGCCAGCAGTTTCGCCGGTGACACCATATATTTT
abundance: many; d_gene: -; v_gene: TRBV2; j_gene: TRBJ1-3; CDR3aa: CASILTAASGNTIYF; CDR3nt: TGTGCCAGCATCTTGACAGCAGCCTCTGGAAACACCATATATTTT
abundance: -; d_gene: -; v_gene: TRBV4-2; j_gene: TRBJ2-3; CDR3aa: CASYSRGSSTDTQYF; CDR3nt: TGTGCCAGCTATTCGCGGGGCTCTAGCACAGATACGCAGTATTTT
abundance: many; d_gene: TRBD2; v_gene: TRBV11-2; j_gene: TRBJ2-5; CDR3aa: CASRSGLAGEETQYF; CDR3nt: TGTGCCAGCAGGTCGGGGCTAGCGGGGGAAGAGACCCAGTACTTC
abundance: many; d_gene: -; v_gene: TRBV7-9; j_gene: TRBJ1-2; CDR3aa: CASSLAWGDDGYTF; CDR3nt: TGTGCCAGCAGCCTTGCGTGGGGGGATGATGGCTACACCTTC
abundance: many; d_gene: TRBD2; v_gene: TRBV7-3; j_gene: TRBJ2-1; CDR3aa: CASSPVASGVGNEQFF; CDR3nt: TGTGCCAGCAGCCCGGTCGCTAGCGGGGTGGGCAATGAGCAGTTCTTC
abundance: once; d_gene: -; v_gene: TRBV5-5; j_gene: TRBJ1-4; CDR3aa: CASTRDTNEKLFF; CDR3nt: TGTGCCAGCACCCGGGATACTAATGAAAAACTGTTTTTT
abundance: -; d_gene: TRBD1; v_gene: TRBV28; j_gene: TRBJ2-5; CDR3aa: CASSTGQGGETQYF; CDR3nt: TGTGCCAGCAGCACAGGACAGGGTGGAGAGACCCAGTACTTC
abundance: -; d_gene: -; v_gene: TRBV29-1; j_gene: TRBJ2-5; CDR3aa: CSVGQNQETQYF; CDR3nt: TGCAGCGTAGGACAAAACCAAGAGACCCAGTACTTC
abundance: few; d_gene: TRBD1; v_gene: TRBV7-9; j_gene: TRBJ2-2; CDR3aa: CASSFSGTGPGELFF; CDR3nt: TGTGCCAGCAGCTTTTCAGGGACAGGGCCCGGGGAGCTGTTTTTT
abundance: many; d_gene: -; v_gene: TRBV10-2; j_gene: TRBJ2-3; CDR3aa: CASSEGSTQYF; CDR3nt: TGCGCCAGCAGTGAAGGTAGTACGCAGTATTTT
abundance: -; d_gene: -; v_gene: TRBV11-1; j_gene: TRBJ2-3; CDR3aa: CASSLATPTDTQYF; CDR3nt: TGTGCCAGCAGCCTAGCGACGCCCACAGATACGCAGTATTTT
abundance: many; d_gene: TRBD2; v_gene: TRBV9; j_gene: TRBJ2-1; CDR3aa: CASSFAGELYNEQFF; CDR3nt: TGTGCCAGCAGCTTTGCGGGGGAGCTCTACAATGAGCAGTTCTTC
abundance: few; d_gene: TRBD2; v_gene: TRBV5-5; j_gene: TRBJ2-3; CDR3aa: CASWRGLAGGNPGTQYF; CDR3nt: TGTGCCAGCTGGCGGGGGTTAGCGGGAGGGAATCCAGGTACGCAGTATTTT
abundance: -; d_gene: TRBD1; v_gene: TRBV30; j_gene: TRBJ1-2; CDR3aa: CASPGQGDGYTF; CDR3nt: TGTGCCTCGCCGGGACAGGGAGATGGCTACACCTTC
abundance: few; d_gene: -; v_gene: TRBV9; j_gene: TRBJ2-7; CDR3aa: CASSPRPFGREEQYF; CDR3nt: TGTGCCAGCAGCCCCCGCCCCTTCGGTCGGGAAGAGCAGTACTTC
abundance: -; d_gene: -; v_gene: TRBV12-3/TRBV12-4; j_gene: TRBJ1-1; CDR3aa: CASSNQAGTEAFF; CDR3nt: TGTGCCAGCAGTAACCAAGCGGGGACTGAAGCTTTCTTT
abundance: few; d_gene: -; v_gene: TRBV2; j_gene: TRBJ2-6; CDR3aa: CASSELRPGRFSGANVLTF; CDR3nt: TGTGCCAGCAGTGAATTACGCCCAGGCCGCTTCTCTGGGGCCAACGTCCTGACTTTC
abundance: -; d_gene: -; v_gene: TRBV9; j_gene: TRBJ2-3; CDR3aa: CASSVARDRTDTQYF; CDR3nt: TGTGCCAGCAGCGTAGCGCGGGATAGGACAGATACGCAGTATTTT
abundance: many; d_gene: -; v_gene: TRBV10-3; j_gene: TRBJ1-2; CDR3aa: CAISESEPDYGYTF; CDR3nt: TGTGCCATCAGTGAGTCGGAGCCGGACTATGGCTACACCTTC
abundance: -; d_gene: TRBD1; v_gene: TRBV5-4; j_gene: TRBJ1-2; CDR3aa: CASSSPSGTDYGYTF; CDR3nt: TGTGCCAGCAGCTCCCCCTCGGGGACAGATTATGGCTACACCTTC
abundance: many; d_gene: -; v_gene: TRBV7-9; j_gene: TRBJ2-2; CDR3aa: CASSLIRTTGELFF; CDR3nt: TGTGCCAGCAGCTTAATTCGGACTACCGGGGAGCTGTTTTTT
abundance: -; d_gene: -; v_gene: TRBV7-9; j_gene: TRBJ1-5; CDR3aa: CASSFDGGNQPQHF; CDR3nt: TGTGCCAGCAGCTTTGACGGCGGCAATCAGCCCCAGCATTTT
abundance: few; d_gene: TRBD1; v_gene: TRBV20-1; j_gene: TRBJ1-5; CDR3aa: CSATTGMEPQHF; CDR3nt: TGCAGTGCCACGACAGGGATGGAGCCCCAGCATTTT
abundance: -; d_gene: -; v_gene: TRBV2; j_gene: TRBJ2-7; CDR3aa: CASIIRGAYEQYF; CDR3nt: TGTGCCAGCATTATACGGGGCGCCTACGAGCAGTACTTC
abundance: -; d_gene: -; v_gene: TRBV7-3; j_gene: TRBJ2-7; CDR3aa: CASSPTGQAYEQYF; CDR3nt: TGTGCCAGCAGCCCCACGGGTCAGGCCTACGAGCAGTACTTC
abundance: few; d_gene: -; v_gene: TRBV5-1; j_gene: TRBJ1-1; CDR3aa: CASSGGTNTEAFF; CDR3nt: TGCGCCAGCAGCGGGGGGACGAACACTGAAGCTTTCTTT
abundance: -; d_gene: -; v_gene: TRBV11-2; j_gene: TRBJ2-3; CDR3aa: CASRRPFLTDTQYF; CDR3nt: TGTGCCAGCAGGCGGCCTTTTCTCACAGATACGCAGTATTTT
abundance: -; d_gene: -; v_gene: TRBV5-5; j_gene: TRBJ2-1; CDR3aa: CASSKSEDNEQFF; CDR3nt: TGTGCCAGCAGCAAATCAGAGGACAATGAGCAGTTCTTC
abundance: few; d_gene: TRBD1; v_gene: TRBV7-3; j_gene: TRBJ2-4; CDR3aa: CASGDRGIQYF; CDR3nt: TGTGCCAGCGGGGACAGGGGCATTCAGTACTTC
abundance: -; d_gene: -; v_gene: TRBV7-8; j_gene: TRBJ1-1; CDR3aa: CASTLPSFTEAFF; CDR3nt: TGTGCCAGCACCCTTCCCTCTTTCACTGAAGCTTTCTTT
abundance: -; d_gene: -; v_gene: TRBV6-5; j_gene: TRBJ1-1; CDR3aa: CASSRTAMNTEAFF; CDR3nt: TGTGCCAGCAGCCGAACCGCGATGAACACTGAAGCTTTCTTT
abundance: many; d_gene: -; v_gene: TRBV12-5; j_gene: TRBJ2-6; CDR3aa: CASGYTWEALSGANVLTF; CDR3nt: TGTGCTAGTGGTTACACCTGGGAGGCCCTCTCTGGGGCCAACGTCCTGACTTTC
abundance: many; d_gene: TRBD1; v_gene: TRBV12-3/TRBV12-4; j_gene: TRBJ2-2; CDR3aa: CASSSQGYRTGELFF; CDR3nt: TGTGCCAGCAGTTCACAGGGGTATCGGACCGGGGAGCTGTTTTTT
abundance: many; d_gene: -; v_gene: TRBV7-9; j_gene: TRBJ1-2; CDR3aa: CASSYDYLAYGYTF; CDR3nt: TGTGCCAGCAGCTACGACTATCTTGCCTATGGCTACACCTTC
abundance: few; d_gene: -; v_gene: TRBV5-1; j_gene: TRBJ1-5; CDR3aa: CASSLGANQPQHF; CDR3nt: TGCGCCAGCAGCTTGGGGGCCAATCAGCCCCAGCATTTT
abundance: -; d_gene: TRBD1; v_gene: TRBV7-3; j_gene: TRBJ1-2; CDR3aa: CASSQGAGYGYTF; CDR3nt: TGTGCCAGCAGCCAGGGGGCTGGCTATGGCTACACCTTC
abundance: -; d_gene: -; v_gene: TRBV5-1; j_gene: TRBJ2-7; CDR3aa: CASSSQTGIYEQYF; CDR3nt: TGCGCCAGCAGCTCCCAGACAGGAATTTACGAGCAGTACTTC
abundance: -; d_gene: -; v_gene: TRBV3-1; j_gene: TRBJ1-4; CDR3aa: CASSRRDSPTNEKLFF; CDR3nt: TGTGCCAGCAGCCGCCGTGACAGCCCAACTAATGAAAAACTGTTTTTT
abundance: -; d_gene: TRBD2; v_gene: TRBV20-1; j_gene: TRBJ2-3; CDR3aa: CSANPGLAGGDTDTQYF; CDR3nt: TGCAGTGCTAACCCGGGACTAGCGGGGGGGGACACAGATACGCAGTATTTT
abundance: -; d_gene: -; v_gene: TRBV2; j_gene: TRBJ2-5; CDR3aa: CASSVDSQETQYF; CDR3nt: TGTGCCAGCAGTGTTGACAGTCAAGAGACCCAGTACTTC
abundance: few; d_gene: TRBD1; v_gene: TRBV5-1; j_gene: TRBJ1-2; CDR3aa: CASSSLGTANYGYTF; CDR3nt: TGCGCCAGCAGCTCCCTCGGGACAGCGAACTATGGCTACACCTTC
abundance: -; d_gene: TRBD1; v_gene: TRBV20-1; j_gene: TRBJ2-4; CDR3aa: CSAPDRELVQYF; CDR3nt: TGCAGTGCCCCCGACAGGGAATTGGTTCAGTACTTC
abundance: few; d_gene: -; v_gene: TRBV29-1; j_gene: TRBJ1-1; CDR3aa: CSAQPQGSYTEAFF; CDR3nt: TGCAGCGCCCAACCACAGGGATCTTACACTGAAGCTTTCTTT
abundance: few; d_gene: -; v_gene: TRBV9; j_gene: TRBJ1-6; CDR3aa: CASSVASSYNSPLHF; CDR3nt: TGTGCCAGCAGCGTAGCGAGCTCGTATAATTCACCCCTCCACTTT
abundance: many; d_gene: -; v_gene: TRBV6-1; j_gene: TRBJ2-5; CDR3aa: CASKVLEVQETQYF; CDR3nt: TGTGCCAGCAAAGTTCTTGAGGTCCAAGAGACCCAGTACTTC
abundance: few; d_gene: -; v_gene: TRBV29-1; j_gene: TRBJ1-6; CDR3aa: CSVETDNNSPLHF; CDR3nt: TGCAGCGTTGAGACGGACAATAATTCACCCCTCCACTTT
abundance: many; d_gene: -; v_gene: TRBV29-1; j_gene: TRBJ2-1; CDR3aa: CSVGGYNEQFF; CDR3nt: TGCAGCGTTGGAGGCTACAATGAGCAGTTCTTC
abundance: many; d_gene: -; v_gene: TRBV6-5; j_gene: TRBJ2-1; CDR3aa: CASSYYGGFEYNEQFF; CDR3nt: TGTGCCAGCAGTTATTATGGAGGGTTCGAGTACAATGAGCAGTTCTTC
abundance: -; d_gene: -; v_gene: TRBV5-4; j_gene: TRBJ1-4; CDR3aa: CASSLSGGPVGKLFF; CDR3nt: TGTGCCAGCAGCCTTTCTGGGGGCCCGGTTGGAAAACTGTTTTTT
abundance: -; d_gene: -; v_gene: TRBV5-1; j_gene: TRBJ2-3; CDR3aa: CASSQAGTSADTQYF; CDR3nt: TGCGCCAGCAGCCAGGCCGGGACTTCCGCAGATACGCAGTATTTT
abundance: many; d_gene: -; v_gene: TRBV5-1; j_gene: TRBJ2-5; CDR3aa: CASSLDLFGETQYF; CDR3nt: TGCGCCAGCAGCTTGGACCTCTTCGGGGAGACCCAGTACTTC
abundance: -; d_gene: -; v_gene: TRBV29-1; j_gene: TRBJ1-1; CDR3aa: CSVVEEPEAFF; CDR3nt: TGCAGCGTTGTAGAGGAGCCTGAAGCTTTCTTT
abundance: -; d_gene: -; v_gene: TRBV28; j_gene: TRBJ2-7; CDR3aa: CASSFGIYEQYF; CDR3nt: TGTGCCAGCAGTTTTGGAATCTACGAGCAGTACTTC
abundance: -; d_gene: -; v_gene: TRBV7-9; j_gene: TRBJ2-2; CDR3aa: CASRLGYPAGELFF; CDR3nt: TGTGCCAGCAGACTGGGGTACCCCGCCGGGGAGCTGTTTTTT
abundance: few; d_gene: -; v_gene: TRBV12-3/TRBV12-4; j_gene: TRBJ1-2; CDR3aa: CASSLLGASGYTF; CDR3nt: TGTGCCAGCAGTTTACTGGGGGCAAGTGGCTACACCTTC